Given below is one T cell receptor (beta chain) in context. What it binds is unknown. CDR1 is SGHRS and CDR2 is YFSETQ in the germline V gene. This CDR3 contains 16 residues. The V and J ends lost 4 bases and 4 bases respectively, with 17 bases between them. This entry comes from a study of cytomegalovirus exposure and HLA in healthy donors. Regarding the study as a whole: Under in vitro conditions, three CMV-associated chains were confirmed as specific for CMV antigens. The listing of 150 to 200 TCR beta chains classed them as cytomegalovirus-associated.

The PCR had 60 Vbeta and 13 Jbeta primers. Produced via immunoSEQ multiplex PCR; TCRdb's table is partial and in-frame only. This sample has roughly 100,000 clones, with about 73% found just once. This clonotype originated in a woman between 50 and 59 years old in good health and CMV-seropositive. The chain joins TRBV5-1 to TRBJ2-2; D possibly corresponds to TRBD1 (5 bases). What was sequenced was PBMCs. The CDR3 bases are TGCGCCAGCAGCCTAAAACAGGATCCGTCCACCGGGGAGCTGTTTTTT. Protein sequence: CASSLKQDPSTGELFF.